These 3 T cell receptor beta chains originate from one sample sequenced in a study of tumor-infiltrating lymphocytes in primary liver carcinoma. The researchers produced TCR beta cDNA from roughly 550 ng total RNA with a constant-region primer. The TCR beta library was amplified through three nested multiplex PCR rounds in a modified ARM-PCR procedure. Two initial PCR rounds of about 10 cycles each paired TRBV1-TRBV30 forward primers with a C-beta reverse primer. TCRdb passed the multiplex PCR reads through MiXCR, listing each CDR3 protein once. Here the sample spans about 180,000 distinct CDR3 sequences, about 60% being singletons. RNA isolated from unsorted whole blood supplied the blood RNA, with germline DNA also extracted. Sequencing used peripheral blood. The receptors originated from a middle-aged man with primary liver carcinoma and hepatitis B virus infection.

This CDR3 is CASSESGNYYEQYF. CDR3 in DNA: TGTGCCAGCAGTGAGAGCGGGAACTACTACGAGCAGTACTTC. The V gene is TRBV6-1, the J gene TRBJ2-7; TRBD2 agrees at 7 bases. The CDR3 consists of 14 residues. J lost 3 bases, V lost 3 bases, and 5 bases had no gene match. In germline, CDR1 is MNHNS, CDR2 SASEGT.

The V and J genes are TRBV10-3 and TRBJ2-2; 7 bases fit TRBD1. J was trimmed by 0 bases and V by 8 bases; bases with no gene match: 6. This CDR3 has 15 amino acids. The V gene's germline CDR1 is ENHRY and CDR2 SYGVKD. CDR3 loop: CAIPLGQSNTGELFF. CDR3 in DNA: TGTGCCATCCCTTTGGGACAGTCGAACACCGGGGAGCTGTTTTTT.

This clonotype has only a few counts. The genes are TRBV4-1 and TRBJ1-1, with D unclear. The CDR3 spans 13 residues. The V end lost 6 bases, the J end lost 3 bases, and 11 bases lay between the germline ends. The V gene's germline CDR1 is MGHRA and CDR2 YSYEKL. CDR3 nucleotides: TGCGCCAGCAGGCGAGGGTGGGACACTGAAGCTTTCTTT. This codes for CASRRGWDTEAFF.